These T cell receptor beta chains were read from a single sample in a study of blood T cell repertoires in COVID-19. The repertoire was sequenced with immunoSEQ multiplex PCR; TCRdb's copy has only in-frame clones and lacks some. Of 350,000 to 450,000 clones listed, around 89% are singletons. Sequenced input: peripheral blood. The receptors come from a woman aged 40 to 50 with COVID-19, enrolled during active disease. Both conserved end residues are trimmed from each CDR3. Each record gives: V gene, clone size, J gene, CDR3 protein. The listing skips clone size in some rows; elsewhere it reads once, few, many or a size class.

TRBV28	.	TRBJ2-1	ATLAGGRNEQF
TRBV5-1	.	TRBJ2-5	ASSLATEETQY
TRBV5-5	.	TRBJ2-6	ASSHWVRAGANVLT
TRBV5-6	few	TRBJ1-3	ASSLHLNSLTGNTIY
TRBV15	once	TRBJ1-5	ATSWARDSNQPQH
TRBV5-1	.	TRBJ2-7	ASSTSVAYEQY
TRBV14	.	TRBJ1-1	ASSPGSGGLDTEAF
TRBV9	.	TRBJ1-6	ASGDTGIGNSPLH
TRBV27	.	TRBJ1-3	ASSRQASGNTIY
TRBV7-2	.	TRBJ2-3	ASSDRGLITDTQY
TRBV5-1	.	TRBJ1-6	ASSLVQGGNSPLH
TRBV7-2	.	TRBJ2-1	ASSLAWTSGQLPHNEQF
TRBV28	.	TRBJ1-5	ASSLSPPQPQH
TRBV9	.	TRBJ1-6	ASSVGGPYSPLH
TRBV18	once	TRBJ1-4	ASSHTQDEKLF
TRBV19	.	TRBJ1-4	ASRSQGRSEKLF
TRBV19	.	TRBJ1-4	ASSSGGPANEKLF
TRBV5-1	.	TRBJ2-2	ASSLRGQETGELF
TRBV28	.	TRBJ1-2	ASSIWGGNYGYT
TRBV30	.	TRBJ1-1	AWSVGEWRGNTEAF
TRBV5-4	.	TRBJ2-7	ASSLPGSREQY
TRBV27	.	TRBJ2-3	ASSIRGPADTQY
TRBV9	.	TRBJ1-2	ASSPRDSFYGYT
TRBV7-3	.	TRBJ2-2	ASSLSNSPGELF
TRBV15	.	TRBJ1-3	ATSSSTGVGNTIY
TRBV11-1	.	TRBJ2-3	ASSPGGGRSTQY
TRBV3-1/TRBV3-2	.	TRBJ1-2	ASSQGDRGGYT
TRBV7-3	.	TRBJ2-7	ASSPGQGATEQY
TRBV28	.	TRBJ2-3	ASSLGAGASRLKAQY